Listed below are T cell receptor beta chains from one sample, sequenced in a study of blood T cell repertoires in COVID-19. The method was immunoSEQ multiplex PCR; TCRdb's version includes in-frame clones alone and lacks a portion of them. The sample yields 150,000 or so clones, around 88% seen once. The specimen sequenced was peripheral blood. These receptors were taken from a man between 60 and 70 years old with COVID-19, enrolled during active disease. The CDR3 runs from the conserved cysteine through the conserved F or W. The order of the fields is clone size, CDR3 length, D gene, V gene, J gene, CDR3 protein, CDR3 DNA. D genes are given only for firm matches. A row's size may be missing; if present it is once, few, many or a size class.

clone_size: once
cdr3_length: 13
d_call: .
v_call: TRBV20-1
j_call: TRBJ1-1
cdr3_aa: CSASPGLNTEAFF
cdr3_nt: TGCAGTGCTAGTCCGGGATTGAACACTGAAGCTTTCTTT

clone_size: .
cdr3_length: 17
d_call: .
v_call: TRBV3-1/TRBV3-2
j_call: TRBJ2-3
cdr3_aa: CASSYFLRGTYTDTQYF
cdr3_nt: TGTGCCAGCAGCTACTTCCTTAGAGGGACTTACACAGATACGCAGTATTTT

clone_size: .
cdr3_length: 15
d_call: TRBD1
v_call: TRBV2
j_call: TRBJ2-2
cdr3_aa: CASMDRDRDTGELFF
cdr3_nt: TGTGCCAGCATGGACCGGGACAGGGACACCGGGGAGCTGTTTTTT

clone_size: .
cdr3_length: 13
d_call: .
v_call: TRBV12-3/TRBV12-4
j_call: TRBJ1-4
cdr3_aa: CASRQGDNEKLFF
cdr3_nt: TGTGCCAGCAGACAGGGAGATAATGAAAAACTGTTTTTT

clone_size: .
cdr3_length: 15
d_call: TRBD1
v_call: TRBV19
j_call: TRBJ1-6
cdr3_aa: CASSREGQGDSPLHF
cdr3_nt: TGTGCCAGTAGTAGAGAGGGACAGGGGGACTCACCCCTCCACTTT

clone_size: .
cdr3_length: 11
d_call: .
v_call: TRBV12-3/TRBV12-4
j_call: TRBJ2-5
cdr3_aa: CASRRGTAQYF
cdr3_nt: TGTGCCAGCAGACGCGGGACAGCCCAGTACTTC

clone_size: .
cdr3_length: 14
d_call: .
v_call: TRBV5-1
j_call: TRBJ1-6
cdr3_aa: CASSLEGRNSPLHF
cdr3_nt: TGCGCCAGCAGCCTCGAGGGGAGGAATTCACCCCTCCACTTT

clone_size: .
cdr3_length: 14
d_call: .
v_call: TRBV2
j_call: TRBJ1-1
cdr3_aa: CASSEAAGDTEAFF
cdr3_nt: TGTGCCAGCAGTGAAGCGGCGGGGGACACTGAAGCTTTCTTT

clone_size: .
cdr3_length: 15
d_call: .
v_call: TRBV7-2
j_call: TRBJ1-2
cdr3_aa: CASSFTAISPYGYTF
cdr3_nt: TGTGCCAGCAGCTTCACAGCCATCTCCCCCTATGGCTACACCTTC

clone_size: .
cdr3_length: 16
d_call: TRBD1
v_call: TRBV6-5
j_call: TRBJ2-7
cdr3_aa: CASSYGSRTGGSEQYF
cdr3_nt: TGTGCCAGCAGTTACGGTTCGAGGACAGGGGGTAGCGAGCAGTACTTC

clone_size: .
cdr3_length: 14
d_call: .
v_call: TRBV4-3
j_call: TRBJ1-4
cdr3_aa: CASSPEAPHEKLFF
cdr3_nt: TGCGCCAGCAGCCCAGAGGCCCCCCATGAAAAACTGTTTTTT

clone_size: .
cdr3_length: 13
d_call: .
v_call: TRBV6-5
j_call: TRBJ1-6
cdr3_aa: CASSYSTVSPLHF
cdr3_nt: TGTGCCAGCAGTTACTCTACGGTCTCACCCCTCCACTTT

clone_size: .
cdr3_length: 16
d_call: .
v_call: TRBV6-6
j_call: TRBJ1-6
cdr3_aa: CASSYRGSSYNSPLHF
cdr3_nt: TGTGCCAGCAGTTACAGGGGGAGCTCCTATAATTCACCCCTCCACTTT

clone_size: .
cdr3_length: 18
d_call: TRBD1
v_call: TRBV7-3
j_call: TRBJ2-2
cdr3_aa: CASSPTGQGAPNTGELFF
cdr3_nt: TGTGCCAGCAGCCCGACGGGACAGGGGGCTCCGAACACCGGGGAGCTGTTTTTT

clone_size: .
cdr3_length: 17
d_call: .
v_call: TRBV5-4
j_call: TRBJ2-7
cdr3_aa: CASSTRVGGLSSYEQYF
cdr3_nt: TGTGCCAGCAGCACCCGGGTGGGGGGATTGAGCTCCTACGAGCAGTACTTC

clone_size: .
cdr3_length: 16
d_call: .
v_call: TRBV5-1
j_call: TRBJ1-4
cdr3_aa: CASSPGGGGGGEKLFF
cdr3_nt: TGCGCCAGCAGCCCCGGAGGGGGGGGAGGAGGAGAAAAACTGTTTTTT

clone_size: .
cdr3_length: 11
d_call: .
v_call: TRBV30
j_call: TRBJ1-1
cdr3_aa: CAWNKNTEAFF
cdr3_nt: TGTGCCTGGAATAAAAACACTGAAGCTTTCTTT

clone_size: few
cdr3_length: 15
d_call: .
v_call: TRBV28
j_call: TRBJ1-2
cdr3_aa: CASGPAGRTFYGYTF
cdr3_nt: TGTGCCAGCGGACCGGCGGGGCGGACTTTTTATGGCTACACCTTC

clone_size: .
cdr3_length: 14
d_call: TRBD2
v_call: TRBV7-3
j_call: TRBJ2-5
cdr3_aa: CASSLSGRGETQYF
cdr3_nt: TGTGCCAGCAGCCTAAGCGGGAGAGGGGAGACCCAGTACTTC

clone_size: .
cdr3_length: 16
d_call: TRBD2
v_call: TRBV5-4
j_call: TRBJ2-3
cdr3_aa: CASSMPGLAGEDTQYF
cdr3_nt: TGTGCCAGCAGCATGCCGGGACTAGCGGGCGAAGATACGCAGTATTTT

clone_size: few
cdr3_length: 13
d_call: .
v_call: TRBV6-4
j_call: TRBJ1-4
cdr3_aa: CASSEEQSEKLFF
cdr3_nt: TGTGCCAGCAGTGAGGAGCAATCAGAAAAACTGTTTTTT

clone_size: .
cdr3_length: 20
d_call: TRBD2
v_call: TRBV6-1
j_call: TRBJ2-3
cdr3_aa: CASSGSGGASRSPSTDTQYF
cdr3_nt: TGTGCCAGCAGTGGTAGCGGGGGGGCCAGTAGGTCGCCCTCCACAGATACGCAGTATTTT

clone_size: .
cdr3_length: 16
d_call: .
v_call: TRBV6-5
j_call: TRBJ2-6
cdr3_aa: CASSYGGAVGANVLTF
cdr3_nt: TGTGCCAGCAGTTATGGAGGTGCCGTGGGGGCCAACGTCCTGACTTTC

clone_size: .
cdr3_length: 14
d_call: TRBD1
v_call: TRBV7-2
j_call: TRBJ1-6
cdr3_aa: CASSSGQPNSPLHF
cdr3_nt: TGTGCCAGCAGCTCGGGACAGCCGAATTCACCCCTCCACTTT

clone_size: .
cdr3_length: 15
d_call: TRBD1
v_call: TRBV28
j_call: TRBJ1-1
cdr3_aa: CASSSLPRDRELAFF
cdr3_nt: TGTGCCAGCAGTTCCCTTCCCCGGGACAGGGAGTTGGCTTTCTTT

clone_size: .
cdr3_length: 11
d_call: .
v_call: TRBV6-2/TRBV6-3
j_call: TRBJ1-5
cdr3_aa: CASSSGQPQHF
cdr3_nt: TGTGCCAGCAGTTCGGGTCAGCCCCAGCATTTT

clone_size: .
cdr3_length: 13
d_call: .
v_call: TRBV6-1
j_call: TRBJ2-2
cdr3_aa: CASSDLPPGELFF
cdr3_nt: TGTGCCAGCAGTGACCTCCCCCCCGGGGAGCTGTTTTTT

clone_size: .
cdr3_length: 15
d_call: TRBD1
v_call: TRBV7-2
j_call: TRBJ2-7
cdr3_aa: CASSSGTGSSYEQYF
cdr3_nt: TGTGCCAGCAGCTCCGGGACAGGGAGCTCCTACGAGCAGTACTTC

clone_size: .
cdr3_length: 14
d_call: .
v_call: TRBV15
j_call: TRBJ2-1
cdr3_aa: CATSRDRQANEQFF
cdr3_nt: TGTGCCACCAGCAGAGATCGACAGGCTAATGAGCAGTTCTTC

clone_size: .
cdr3_length: 14
d_call: .
v_call: TRBV6-6
j_call: TRBJ2-3
cdr3_aa: CASQEERQKDTQYF
cdr3_nt: TGTGCCAGCCAAGAGGAACGTCAGAAAGATACGCAGTATTTT

clone_size: .
cdr3_length: 16
d_call: .
v_call: TRBV4-1
j_call: TRBJ1-3
cdr3_aa: CASSQDPSLPGNTIYF
cdr3_nt: TGCGCCAGCAGCCAAGATCCCTCCCTCCCGGGAAACACCATATATTTT

clone_size: .
cdr3_length: 14
d_call: .
v_call: TRBV4-3
j_call: TRBJ1-6
cdr3_aa: CASSQVADNSPLHF
cdr3_nt: TGCGCCAGCAGCCAAGTGGCAGATAATTCACCCCTCCACTTT

clone_size: .
cdr3_length: 18
d_call: .
v_call: TRBV19
j_call: TRBJ1-3
cdr3_aa: CASSIGSGVPYSGNTIYF
cdr3_nt: TGTGCCAGTAGTATTGGGTCCGGGGTCCCGTACTCTGGAAACACCATATATTTT

clone_size: .
cdr3_length: 14
d_call: .
v_call: TRBV20-1
j_call: TRBJ2-7
cdr3_aa: CSASKSGDLLEQYF
cdr3_nt: TGCAGTGCTAGTAAGTCGGGAGATCTTCTCGAGCAGTACTTC

clone_size: many
cdr3_length: 16
d_call: .
v_call: TRBV19
j_call: TRBJ2-5
cdr3_aa: CASSTRDNGGQETQYF
cdr3_nt: TGTGCCAGTAGTACCCGGGACAATGGAGGACAAGAGACCCAGTACTTC

clone_size: .
cdr3_length: 13
d_call: .
v_call: TRBV27
j_call: TRBJ1-1
cdr3_aa: CASSPGQNTEAFF
cdr3_nt: TGTGCCAGCAGTCCCGGACAGAACACTGAAGCTTTCTTT

clone_size: .
cdr3_length: 15
d_call: .
v_call: TRBV18
j_call: TRBJ2-2
cdr3_aa: CASSPIRVHAGELFF
cdr3_nt: TGTGCCAGCTCACCGATCAGGGTTCACGCCGGGGAGCTGTTTTTT